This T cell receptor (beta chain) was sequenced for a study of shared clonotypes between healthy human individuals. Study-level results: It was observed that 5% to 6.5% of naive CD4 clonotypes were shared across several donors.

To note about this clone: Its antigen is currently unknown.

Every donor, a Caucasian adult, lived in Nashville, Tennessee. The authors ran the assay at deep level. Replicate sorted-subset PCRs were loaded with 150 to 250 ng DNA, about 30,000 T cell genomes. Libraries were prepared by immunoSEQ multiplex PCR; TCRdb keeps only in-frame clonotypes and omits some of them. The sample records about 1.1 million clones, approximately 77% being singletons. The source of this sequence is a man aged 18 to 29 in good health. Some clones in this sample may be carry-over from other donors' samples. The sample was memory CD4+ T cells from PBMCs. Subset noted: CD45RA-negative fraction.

The DNA for the CDR3 is TGTGCCAGCCAAAGGGCCAGCGGAGGCGGGGAGCTGTTTTTT. It encodes CASQRASGGGELFF. The chain recombines TRBV4-2 with TRBJ2-2; a possible D gene is TRBD2 (5 bases). With 8 bases removed from V and 7 bases from J, the gap between germline ends came to 17 bases. This CDR3 spans 14 amino acids. Germline V gene lookup returns CDR1 LGHNA and CDR2 YNFKEQ.